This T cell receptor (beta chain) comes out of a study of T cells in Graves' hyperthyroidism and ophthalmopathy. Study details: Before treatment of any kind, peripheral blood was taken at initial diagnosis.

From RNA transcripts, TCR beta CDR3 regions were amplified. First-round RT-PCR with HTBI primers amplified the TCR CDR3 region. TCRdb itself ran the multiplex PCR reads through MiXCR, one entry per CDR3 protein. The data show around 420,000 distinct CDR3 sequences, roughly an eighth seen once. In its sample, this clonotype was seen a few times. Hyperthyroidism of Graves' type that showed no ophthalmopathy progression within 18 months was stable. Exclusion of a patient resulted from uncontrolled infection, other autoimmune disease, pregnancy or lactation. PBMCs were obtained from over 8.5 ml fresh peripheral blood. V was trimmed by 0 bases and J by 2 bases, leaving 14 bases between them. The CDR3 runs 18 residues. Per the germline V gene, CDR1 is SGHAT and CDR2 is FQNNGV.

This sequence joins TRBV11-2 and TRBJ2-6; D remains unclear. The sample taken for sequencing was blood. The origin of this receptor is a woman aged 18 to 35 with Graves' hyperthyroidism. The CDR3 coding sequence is TGTGCCAGCAGCTTAGACTATCGTCTGTTCCCTGGGGCCAACGTCCTGACTTTC. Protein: CASSLDYRLFPGANVLTF.